These 13 T cell receptor beta chains originate from one sample sequenced in a study of T cell repertoires in cytomegalovirus infection. The antigens for these receptors are not known. One entry per CDR3 protein results from TCRdb running MiXCR on the reads. The repertoire holds 650,000 to 850,000 distinct CDR3 sequences, 25% to 30% seen once, with around 12% in the top ten. This specimen consisted of cultured CD8+ T cells from PBMCs, obtained from culture after CMV antigen stimulation. All receptors come from a human donor in good health (CMV status not recorded). Some clones in this sample may be carry-over from other donors' samples.

This clonotype occurred a few times. V usage is TRBV19 and J usage is TRBJ2-1; D gene uncertain. Germline lookup yields CDR1 LNHDA and CDR2 SQIVND (reference sequence). V lost 1 base and J lost 1, with 17 bases in between. This CDR3 has 18 amino acids. DNA for the CDR3: TGTGCCAGTAGTATAGCGTCCGTGGGCTATGCGTCCTACAATGAGCAGTTCTTC. As protein: CASSIASVGYASYNEQFF.

This chain links TRBV6-5 with TRBJ2-1; D gene unclear. V lost 2 bases, J lost 3 bases, and 8 bases lay in between. The CDR3 consists of 14 residues. In germline, CDR1 is MNHEY, CDR2 SVGAGI. DNA for the CDR3: TGTGCCAGCAGTTACCTCCAGAGCTACAATGAGCAGTTCTTC. Translation: CASSYLQSYNEQFF.

The CDR3 DNA reads as TGTGCCAGCAGTGAAATAATGGTACTAGAGACCCAGTACTTC. Translating it yields CASSEIMVLETQYF. This sequence joins TRBV6-1 and TRBJ2-5; D remains unclear. Trimming stripped 2 bases from V and 4 bases from J, with 11 bases between. This CDR3 has 14 residues. Germline V gives CDR1 MNHNS, CDR2 SASEGT.

The table lists this clonotype with a few counts. This chain connects TRBV12-3 or TRBV12-4 to TRBJ1-2; 7 bases fit TRBD1. V was clipped by 7 bases and J by 7 bases; unmatched bases: 9. The CDR3 is 13 residues long. CDR3 in amino acids: CASTSGGGVGYTF. CDR3 DNA: TGTGCCAGCACCTCGGGAGGGGGCGTTGGCTACACCTTC.

This clonotype was observed at least ten times. J is TRBJ1-2 and V is TRBV7-2, with 7 positions matching TRBD1. The CDR3 is 18 residues long. The V and J ends lost 5 bases and 0 bases, in that order; junction bases with no gene match: 15. Germline V gene sequence: CDR1 SGHTA, CDR2 FQGNSA. The CDR3 protein is CASSVGRTGQLSNYGYTF. Written as DNA, the CDR3 is TGTGCCAGCAGCGTAGGAAGGACAGGCCAGCTTTCTAACTATGGCTACACCTTC.

The chain couples TRBV13 to TRBJ2-7, with D perhaps given as TRBD1 or TRBD2 (5 bases each). The germline gives CDR1 PRHDT, CDR2 FYEKMQ (reference sequence). With 5 bases removed from V and 1 base from J, the gap between germline ends came to 12 bases. The CDR3 consists of 14 residues. DNA for the CDR3: TGTGCCAGCAGCCTCCGTGGGGGATCCTACGAGCAGTACTTC. Its translation: CASSLRGGSYEQYF.

The chain has TRBV7-4 and TRBJ2-2; possibly TRBD1 for D (5 bases). Germline CDR1 SGHVT, CDR2 SQSDAQ. Between the trimmed V and J ends, which lost 1 base and 5 bases, there was a span of 11 bases. This CDR3 is built from 15 residues. The chain's CDR3 is CASSLGGPMTGELFF. CDR3 coding DNA: TGTGCCAGCAGCTTAGGGGGCCCCATGACCGGGGAGCTGTTTTTT.

The V and J genes are TRBV7-6 and TRBJ2-7; 9 nucleotides agree with TRBD1. Germline V gives CDR1 SGHVS, CDR2 FNYEAQ. This CDR3 region has 15 residues. The ends lost 4 bases at V and 3 bases at J; junction bases unmatched: 7. The CDR3 sequence: CASSSGQGIFYEQYV. CDR3 DNA sequence: TGTGCCAGCAGCTCGGGACAGGGTATATTCTACGAGCAGTACGTC.

The V gene is TRBV7-9, the J gene TRBJ2-3, with a tentative D call TRBD2 (5 bases). The germline V and J ends were trimmed by 2 bases and 0 bases, with 9 bases remaining between them. This CDR3 region has 15 residues. Germline CDR1 is SEHNR and CDR2 is FQNEAQ (reference sequence). CDR3 in DNA: TGTGCCAGCAGCTTACCTAGCTCTAGCACAGATACGCAGTATTTT. Translated, it gives CASSLPSSSTDTQYF.

This rearrangement joins TRBV24-1 to TRBJ2-6; a weak D match, TRBD1 (6 bases). The CDR3 is 16 amino acids. The germline V gene encodes CDR1 KGHDR and CDR2 SFDVKD. V was clipped by 2 bases and J by 0 bases, with 7 bases between them. The CDR3 region has the DNA TGTGCCACCAGTGATTACAGGGCCTCTGGGGCCAACGTCCTGACTTTC. This codes for CATSDYRASGANVLTF.

This clonotype was seen a handful of times. The V and J genes are TRBV12-3 or TRBV12-4 and TRBJ2-7; D gene unclear. This CDR3 spans 13 amino acids. V gave up 7 bases and J gave up 2 bases, with 12 bases separating them. DNA for the CDR3: TGTGCCAGCACCTCTGAAGGGCCCTACGAGCAGTACTTC. This gives the protein CASTSEGPYEQYF.

The J gene is TRBJ1-1, the V gene TRBV10-3; D uncertain. The ends were cut back, 6 bases at V and 4 bases at J, with 15 bases in the middle. The CDR3 has 14 amino acids. CDR1 is ENHRY, CDR2 SYGVKD, per germline. The CDR3 region has the DNA TGTGCCATCAGACCTGATTGGGGTCTCACTGAAGCTTTCTTT. Translation gives CAIRPDWGLTEAFF.

The chain carries TRBV14 and TRBJ2-7; no reliable D call. Per the germline V gene, CDR1 is SGHDN and CDR2 is FVKESK. V lost 1 base and J 3 bases, leaving 7 bases between the germline ends. The CDR3 loop spans 13 amino acids. For the CDR3, the DNA is TGTGCCAGCAGCCAAGCGGACCACTACGAGCAGTACTTC. This translates into CASSQADHYEQYF.